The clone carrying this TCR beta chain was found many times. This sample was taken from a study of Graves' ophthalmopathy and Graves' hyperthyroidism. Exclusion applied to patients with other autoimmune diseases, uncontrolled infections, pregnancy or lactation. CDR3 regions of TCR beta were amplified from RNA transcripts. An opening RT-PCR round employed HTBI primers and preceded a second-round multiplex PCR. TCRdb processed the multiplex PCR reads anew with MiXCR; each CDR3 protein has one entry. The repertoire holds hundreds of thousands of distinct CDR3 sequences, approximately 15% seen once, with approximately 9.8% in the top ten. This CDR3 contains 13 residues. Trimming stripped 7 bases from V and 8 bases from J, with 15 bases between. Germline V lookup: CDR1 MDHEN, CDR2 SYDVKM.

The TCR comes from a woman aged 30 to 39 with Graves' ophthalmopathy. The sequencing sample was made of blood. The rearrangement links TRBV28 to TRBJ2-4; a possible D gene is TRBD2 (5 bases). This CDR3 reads CASTLTGSYIQYF. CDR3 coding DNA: TGTGCCAGCACTTTGACGGGGTCCTACATTCAGTACTTC.